These 26 T cell receptor beta chains originate from one sample sequenced in a study of blood T cell repertoires in COVID-19. Here immunoSEQ multiplex PCR was the method, and the copy in TCRdb shows in-frame clones only, minus some. The table includes 250,000 to 350,000 clones, around 85% detected once. Sequencing was done on a sample of peripheral blood. The receptor source for this set is a human donor with COVID-19, enrolled during active disease. The donor label of this sample is uncertain.

The rearrangement links TRBV18 to TRBJ2-3; 7 positions agree with TRBD2. Trimming cost V 6 bases and J 2 bases; bases outside gene matches: 8. The germline gives CDR1 KGHSH, CDR2 LQKENI. The CDR3 consists of 15 residues. The CDR3 nucleotides are TGTGCCAGCTCCAGCGGGACGACTTTCACAGATACGCAGTATTTT. Its translation is CASSSGTTFTDTQYF.

The genes are TRBV29-1 and TRBJ2-5, with 7 bases lining up with TRBD1. Germline V gene sequence: CDR1 SQVTM, CDR2 ANQGSEA. Losses at the gene ends were 7 bases for V and 5 bases for J; bases not matched to a gene: 10. The CDR3 covers 13 residues. The chain's CDR3 is CSAPVQGWETQYF. CDR3 in DNA: TGCAGCGCTCCGGTACAGGGGTGGGAGACCCAGTACTTC.

The rearrangement joins TRBV5-5 to TRBJ1-1, with no clear D. V was pared by 5 bases and J by 1 base, with 12 bases between. The CDR3 has 14 residues. CDR1 and CDR2 from the germline V gene are SGHKS and YYEKEE (reference sequence). The CDR3 nucleotides are TGTGCCAGCAGTCTCGGGTTCAAGAACACTGAAGCTTTCTTT. It specifies CASSLGFKNTEAFF.

In DNA form, the CDR3 reads TGTGCCACCAGGGATAGGACAGATACGCAGTATTTT. This gives the protein CATRDRTDTQYF. The rearrangement links TRBV19 to TRBJ2-3; a weak D match, TRBD1 (5 bases). Germline CDR1 and CDR2: LNHDA and SQIVND (reference sequence). Deletions cut 10 bases from V and 3 bases from J, with 11 bases between. The length of the CDR3 is 12 residues.

The J gene is TRBJ2-7, the V gene TRBV11-2, with 8 bases identical to TRBD1. Germline V gene data show CDR1 as SGHAT and CDR2 as FQNNGV. V trimming: 5 bases; J trimming: 0 bases; junction bases outside the gene matches: 6. The CDR3 covers 15 residues. The CDR3 loop reads CASSPLTGASYEQYF. The CDR3, as DNA: TGTGCCAGCAGCCCCTTGACAGGGGCCTCCTACGAGCAGTACTTC. Drawing the rest from reference TRBV11-2 and TRBJ2-7, the complete variable domain is EAGVAQSPRYKIIEKRQSVAFWCNPISGHATLYWYQQILGQGPKLLIQFQNNGVVDDSQLPKDRFSAERLKGVDSTLKIQPAKLEDSAVYLCASSPLTGASYEQYFGPGTRLTVT.

The rearrangement links TRBV10-1 to TRBJ2-3; TRBD2 matches at 8 bases. The V gene end was trimmed by 0 bases and the J gene end by 4 bases; junction bases not matched to a gene: 6. This CDR3 comprises 16 residues. Germline V lookup: CDR1 WNHNN, CDR2 SYGVQD (reference sequence). CDR3 protein: CASSESGAGEADTQYF. The CDR3 DNA reads as TGCGCCAGCAGTGAGTCTGGAGCGGGAGAGGCAGATACGCAGTATTTT.

This rearrangement joins TRBV5-1 to TRBJ2-1; 10 positions agree with TRBD2. Germline loops: CDR1 SGHRS, CDR2 YFSETQ. CDR3 length: 15 residues. The trim removed 1 base at V and 9 bases at J, leaving 7 bases unmatched. Written as DNA, the CDR3 is TGCGCCAGCAGCTTGACCGGGACTAGCGTCTCTGAGCAGTTCTTC. It codes for CASSLTGTSVSEQFF.

V usage is TRBV30 and J usage is TRBJ1-3; no firm D call. The CDR3 contains 16 residues. From germline, CDR1 is GTSNPN and CDR2 SVGIG (reference sequence). Deletions cut 0 bases from V and 3 bases from J, with 15 bases between. The CDR3 region has the DNA TGTGCCTGGAGTGTCCGCGGGCGCTCCTTTGGAAACACCATATATTTT. As protein: CAWSVRGRSFGNTIYF.

V is TRBV7-6 and J is TRBJ1-2; 7 nucleotides match TRBD1. CDR3 length equals 15 residues. V lost 5 bases to trimming and J lost 4 bases; unmatched junction nucleotides: 10. Germline loops: CDR1 SGHVS, CDR2 FNYEAQ. In DNA, the CDR3 is TGTGCCAGCAGCGCTACAGGGGATGGTCTCTATGGCTACACCTTC. Encoded protein: CASSATGDGLYGYTF.

The V call is TRBV12-3 or TRBV12-4, the J call TRBJ1-5, with D hard to call. The CDR3 sequence is 13 residues long. Deletions cut 3 bases from V and 9 bases from J, with 12 bases between. CDR3: CASSLLYIRPQHF. The CDR3 nucleotides are TGTGCCAGCAGTTTGCTGTATATCAGGCCCCAGCATTTT.

This chain links TRBV5-8 with TRBJ2-4, with TRBD1 matching over 8 bases. The V gene end was trimmed by 0 bases and the J gene end by 7 bases; junction bases not matched to a gene: 6. This CDR3 contains 15 residues. CDR1 SGHTS and CDR2 YDEGEE come from the germline V gene. The CDR3 loop reads CASSLARTGNNIQYF. The CDR3, as DNA: TGTGCCAGCAGCTTGGCCAGGACAGGGAATAACATTCAGTACTTC.

This chain joins TRBV27 and TRBJ2-7, with 12 bases aligning to TRBD1. The CDR3 is made up of 18 amino acids. Trimming removed 5 bases from V and 3 bases from J; junction bases left unmatched: 14. The germline CDR1 and CDR2 sequences are MNHEY and SMNVEV (reference sequence). The CDR3, as DNA: TGTGCCAGCAGTAAGACCGGGACAGGGGGCCCTTGGGGCTACGAGCAGTACTTC. Its protein is CASSKTGTGGPWGYEQYF.

The chain links TRBV28 to TRBJ2-1, with D tentatively TRBD1 (6 bases). Germline loops: CDR1 MDHEN, CDR2 SYDVKM. V dropped 6 bases and J dropped 1 base, with 16 bases sitting between them. The CDR3 runs 16 residues. The CDR3 DNA sequence: TGTGCCAGCAGGGGAGCAGGGGAGAGGTCCTACAATGAGCAGTTCTTC. Translated: CASRGAGERSYNEQFF. The variable domain in full, with the rest retrieved from reference TRBV28 and TRBJ2-1, is DVKVTQSSRYLVKRTGEKVFLECVQDMDHENMFWYRQDPGLGLRLIYFSYDVKMKEKGDIPEGYSVSREKKERFSLILESASTNQTSMYLCASRGAGERSYNEQFFGPGTRLTVL.

The chain is built from TRBV7-9 and TRBJ2-2; 7 bases align to TRBD2. V lost 4 bases, J lost 2 bases, and 10 bases stayed unmatched. The CDR3 loop spans 17 amino acids. Germline V gene data show CDR1 as SEHNR and CDR2 as FQNEAQ (reference sequence). CDR3 sequence: CASSSPWGGINTGELFF. Written as DNA, the CDR3 is TGTGCCAGCAGCTCTCCCTGGGGAGGGATAAACACCGGGGAGCTGTTTTTT.

A remark on this clone: The same CDR3 arises from other DNA sequences in this sample as well. The chain uses TRBV5-4 and TRBJ2-1, with D perhaps TRBD1 (6 bases). Trimming removed 0 bases at V and 6 bases at J, with 7 bases between. Germline V gene sequence: CDR1 SGHNT, CDR2 YYREEE (reference sequence). The length of the CDR3 is 13 residues. For the CDR3, the DNA is TGTGCCAGCAGCTTGGTCAGGGGCAATGAGCAGTTCTTC. Encoded protein: CASSLVRGNEQFF.

This sequence joins TRBV9 and TRBJ1-6; no clear D gene. The V gene lost 0 bases and the J gene lost 9 bases, with 13 bases spanning the gap. This CDR3 spans 15 amino acids. Germline V gene sequence: CDR1 SGDLS, CDR2 YYNGEE. The CDR3 loop is CASSVEAARSSPLHF. The CDR3 DNA sequence: TGTGCCAGCAGCGTAGAAGCGGCTAGGAGTTCACCCCTCCACTTT.

The V and J genes are TRBV28 and TRBJ2-1; 8 bases align to TRBD2. With 6 bases clipped from V and 2 bases from J, the junction kept 12 bases outside the gene matches. CDR3 size: 17 residues. The V gene's germline CDR1 is MDHEN and CDR2 SYDVKM. CDR3 residues: CASRNPGTSGTYNEQFF. The CDR3 coding sequence is TGTGCCAGCAGAAACCCCGGCACTAGCGGTACCTACAATGAGCAGTTCTTC.

The rearrangement joins TRBV7-9 to TRBJ1-2; D gene unclear. V lost 3 bases, J lost 3 bases, and 8 bases lay in between. Germline CDR1 is SEHNR and CDR2 is FQNEAQ (reference sequence). CDR3 length: 13 amino acids. CDR3 sequence (DNA): TGTGCCAGCAGCTTGTCACAGCACTATGGCTACACCTTC. Protein sequence: CASSLSQHYGYTF.

The V call is TRBV30, the J call TRBJ1-5; perhaps TRBD1 as D (5 bases). The CDR3 runs to 13 residues. The germline CDR1 and CDR2 sequences are GTSNPN and SVGIG (reference sequence). Trimming took off 1 base at V and 6 bases at J, with 10 bases between the two ends. This chain's CDR3 is CAWSAGGVQPQHF. The CDR3 bases are TGTGCCTGGAGTGCCGGAGGGGTTCAGCCCCAGCATTTT.

The chain has TRBV29-1 and TRBJ2-1, with TRBD2 matching 15 bases. Germline CDR1 is SQVTM and CDR2 is ANQGSEA. J gave up 1 base and V 6 bases, and 1 base lay outside the gene matches. The CDR3 runs to 15 residues. In DNA form, the CDR3 reads TGCAGCGTGGGGACTAGCGGGGGGTCCTACAATGAGCAGTTCTTC. It encodes CSVGTSGGSYNEQFF.

The chain is built from TRBV7-9 and TRBJ2-1, with 13 nucleotides matching TRBD2. Per germline, CDR1 SEHNR and CDR2 FQNEAQ (reference sequence). V trimming: 0 bases; J trimming: 4 bases; junction bases outside the gene matches: 9. This CDR3 has 19 amino acids. The CDR3 nucleotides are TGTGCCAGCAGCTTAGCGTTGGGACTAGCGGGGATTTCTTACAATGAGCAGTTCTTC. This gives the protein CASSLALGLAGISYNEQFF.

V is TRBV30 and J is TRBJ2-2; possibly TRBD2 for D (7 bases). CDR3 size: 17 residues. The ends were cut back, 7 bases at V and 5 bases at J, with 26 bases in the middle. The germline gives CDR1 GTSNPN, CDR2 SVGIG (reference sequence). For the CDR3, the DNA is TGTGCCTCCTCGGGGTCGGGGGCGGGAGCGAGTACCGGGGAGCTGTTTTTT. Protein sequence: CASSGSGAGASTGELFF.

Sample share makes this clone medium-sized. The gene calls are TRBV11-2 and TRBJ2-2; 12 bases line up with TRBD2. The CDR3 totals 15 residues. The trim removed 5 bases at V and 2 bases at J, leaving 0 bases unmatched. Germline loops: CDR1 SGHAT, CDR2 FQNNGV. CDR3 sequence (DNA): TGTGCCAGCAGCGGACTAGCGGGAAACACCGGGGAGCTGTTTTTT. Encoded protein: CASSGLAGNTGELFF.

The chain joins TRBV19 to TRBJ1-1; TRBD1 might be the D (6 bases). Germline values: CDR1 LNHDA, CDR2 SQIVND (reference sequence). The ends were cut back, 4 bases at V and 0 bases at J, with 12 bases in the middle. The CDR3 has 15 amino acids. The chain's CDR3 is CASSTRGHLNTEAFF. In DNA form, the CDR3 reads TGTGCCAGTAGTACCAGGGGACATCTGAACACTGAAGCTTTCTTT.

The chain has TRBV30 and TRBJ1-3, with 9 nucleotides matching TRBD1. The ends lost 4 bases at V and 0 bases at J; junction bases unmatched: 10. This CDR3 is 17 amino acids long. Germline CDR1 and CDR2: GTSNPN and SVGIG (reference sequence). This chain's CDR3 is CAWKTRTGVSSGNTIYF. The CDR3, as DNA: TGTGCCTGGAAAACCCGGACAGGGGTTTCCTCTGGAAACACCATATATTTT.

The V gene is TRBV6-4, the J gene TRBJ2-3; a possible D gene is TRBD1 (5 bases). Trimming stripped 3 bases from V and 6 bases from J, with 13 bases between. From germline, CDR1 is MRHNA and CDR2 SNTAGT. This CDR3 comprises 14 residues. The CDR3 sequence is CASSDGHGRDTQYF. CDR3 nucleotides: TGTGCCAGCAGTGATGGACACGGGCGGGATACGCAGTATTTT.